The 5 T cell receptor beta chains below were found in one sample sequenced in a study of OX40 agonist ivuxolimab in advanced cancers. Repertoires were generated with immunoSEQ multiplex PCR, while TCRdb's copy carries only in-frame clones and drops some. This sample has over 50,000 clones, with approximately 90% found just once. Sample: CD4+ or CD8+ T cells sorted from blood, taken in a trial of the OX40 agonist ivuxolimab. The source is an adult with an advanced solid tumor such as melanoma, head and neck, liver or kidney cancer.

The chain recombines TRBV6-5 with TRBJ2-4; D perhaps matches TRBD1 (6 bases). This CDR3 region has 14 residues. The V gene lost 5 bases and the J gene lost 8 bases, with 16 bases spanning the gap. Germline assignment: CDR1 MNHEY and CDR2 SVGAGI. This CDR3 reads CASSRETGGDIQYF. The CDR3 DNA reads TGTGCCAGCAGTAGGGAGACAGGAGGAGACATTCAGTACTTC.

V is TRBV14 and J is TRBJ2-5; D gene unclear. Germline lookup yields CDR1 SGHDN and CDR2 FVKESK. The CDR3 consists of 13 residues. V shed 1 base and J shed 5 bases, with 8 bases lying between them. The CDR3 protein is CASSQAGGETQYF. CDR3 nucleotides: TGTGCCAGCAGCCAAGCGGGTGGTGAGACCCAGTACTTC. Filled out from reference TRBV14 and TRBJ2-5, the complete variable domain reads EAGVTQFPSHSVIEKGQTVTLRCDPISGHDNLYWYRRVMGKEIKFLLHFVKESKQDESGMPNNRFLAERTGGTYSTLKVQPAELEDSGVYFCASSQAGGETQYFGPGTRLLVL.

The J gene is TRBJ2-3, the V gene TRBV30; TRBD1 matches at 10 bases. V shed 8 bases, J shed 5 bases, and the junction held 13 bases outside the gene matches. The CDR3 is 15 residues long. The germline V gene encodes CDR1 GTSNPN and CDR2 SVGIG (reference sequence). The CDR3 loop reads CARAHRDRGKDTQYF. The DNA of the CDR3 is TGTGCCAGAGCGCACCGGGACAGGGGAAAAGATACGCAGTATTTT.

In its sample, this clone was seen once. The gene calls are TRBV6-4 and TRBJ2-2, with a tentative D call TRBD2 (6 bases). The CDR3 loop spans 14 amino acids. V was cut by 2 bases and J by 6 bases, with 10 bases left in between. The germline CDR1 and CDR2 sequences are MRHNA and SNTAGT. CDR3: CASSDMWGAGELFF. DNA of the CDR3: TGTGCCAGCAGTGACATGTGGGGGGCCGGGGAGCTGTTTTTT.

The rearrangement uses TRBV4-2 and TRBJ2-7; no reliable D call. Germline V gene sequence: CDR1 LGHNA, CDR2 YNFKEQ. The CDR3 has 14 residues. The germline V and J ends were trimmed by 0 bases and 7 bases, with 13 bases remaining between them. CDR3 nucleotide sequence: TGTGCCAGCAGCCAAGATTGGGTTCAGCAGGAGCAGTACTTC. This codes for CASSQDWVQQEQYF.